The present TCR beta chain was sequenced within a study of blood T cell repertoires in COVID-19. TCRdb's table, derived via immunoSEQ multiplex PCR, lists solely in-frame clones and lacks some. Here the sample spans 200,000 to 250,000 clones, under 85% being singletons. A few counts support this clone. The V gene lost 4 bases and the J gene lost 9 bases, with 10 bases spanning the gap. The V gene's germline CDR1 is SGHNT and CDR2 YYREEE (reference sequence). This CDR3 comprises 11 residues. This TCR was recovered from a woman aged 30 to 39 with COVID-19, enrolled during active disease. The J gene is TRBJ1-2, the V gene TRBV5-4, with D unresolved. Specimen: peripheral blood. This chain's CDR3 is CASSKTERYTF. The CDR3 nucleotides read TGTGCCAGCAGCAAAACTGAGCGCTACACCTTC.